The next 5 T cell receptor beta chains were all read from a single sample in a study of early T cells in non-severe SARS-CoV-2 infection. TCRdb used MiXCR to reprocess the 5' RACE reads, holding one entry per CDR3 protein. Of 76,000 or so distinct CDR3 sequences listed, around 10% are singletons. Sequencing was carried out using whole blood. The receptors were gathered from an adult who was a healthcare worker with PCR-confirmed SARS-CoV-2 infection or an uninfected control (not recorded which).

The chain has TRBV12-3 or TRBV12-4 and TRBJ1-2, with unresolved D. The CDR3 sequence is 14 residues long. The germline V and J ends were trimmed by 1 base and 3 bases, with 9 bases remaining between them. For the CDR3, the DNA is TGTGCCAGCAGTTTAGGGCCTGGCGACTATGGCTACACCTTC. The encoded protein is CASSLGPGDYGYTF.

This clonotype appeared a few times. Compared with germline, one end of the junction differs, possibly owing to a read error. This chain joins TRBV29-1 and TRBJ1-1, with D unclear. Per germline, CDR1 SQVTM and CDR2 ANQGSEA. The CDR3 runs to 9 residues. The CDR3 coding sequence is TGTGGAGGAGGCACTGAAGCTTTCTTT. The encoded protein is CGGGTEAFF. The full variable domain, with the rest looked up from reference TRBV29-1 and TRBJ1-1, is SAVISQKPSRDICQRGTSLTIQCQVDSQVTMMFWYRQQPGQSLTLIATANQGSEATYESGFVIDKFPISRPNLTFSTLTVSNMSPEDSSIYLCGGGTEAFFGQGTRLTVV.

In this sample, this clonotype turned up many times. This chain uses TRBV6-5 with TRBJ1-1, with D hard to call. CDR3 size: 13 residues. Germline V gene data show CDR1 as MNHEY and CDR2 as SVGAGI. With 7 bases removed from V and 2 bases from J, the gap between germline ends came to 11 bases. In nucleotides, the CDR3 is TGTGCCAGCACCCGCCCGGGTAACACTGAAGCTTTCTTT. It codes for CASTRPGNTEAFF.

This clonotype occurred a few times. The chain recombines TRBV6-4 with TRBJ1-5; D possibly corresponds to TRBD1 (6 bases). CDR1 and CDR2 from the germline V gene are MRHNA and SNTAGT. V lost 4 bases and J lost 6, with 10 bases in between. The length of the CDR3 is 13 residues. The CDR3 bases are TGTGCCAGCAGTGTCGTAGGGGGTCAGCCCCAGCATTTT. Encoded protein: CASSVVGGQPQHF.

The chain combines TRBV5-1 with TRBJ2-5, with 7 bases lining up with TRBD1. The J segment lost 2 bases and the V segment lost 1 base, leaving 5 bases of the junction unmatched. Germline V gene data show CDR1 as SGHRS and CDR2 as YFSETQ. The CDR3 has 15 amino acids. The CDR3, as DNA: TGCGCCAGCAGCTTGAGGGACAGTAAACAAGAGACCCAGTACTTC. This encodes CASSLRDSKQETQYF.